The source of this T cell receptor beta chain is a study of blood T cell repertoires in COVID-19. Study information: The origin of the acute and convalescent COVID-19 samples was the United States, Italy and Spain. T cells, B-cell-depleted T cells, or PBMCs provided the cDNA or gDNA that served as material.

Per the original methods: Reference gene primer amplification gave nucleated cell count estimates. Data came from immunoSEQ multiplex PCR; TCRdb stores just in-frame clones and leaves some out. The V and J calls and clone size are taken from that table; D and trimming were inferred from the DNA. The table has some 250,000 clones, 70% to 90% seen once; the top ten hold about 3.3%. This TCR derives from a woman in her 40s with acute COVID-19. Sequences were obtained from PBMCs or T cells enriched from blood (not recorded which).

This CDR3 reads CASSHRGNSPLHF. CDR3 DNA sequence: TGTGCCAGCAGTCACAGGGGGAACTCACCCCTCCACTTT. This chain connects TRBV6-6 to TRBJ1-6; 8 nucleotides match TRBD1. This CDR3 contains 13 residues. Germline V CDR1 and CDR2: MNHNY, SVGAGI (reference sequence). Trimming removed 5 bases from V and 10 bases from J; junction bases left unmatched: 4.